A selection of T cell receptor beta chains follows, all from one sample in a study of blood T cell repertoires in COVID-19. Data came from immunoSEQ multiplex PCR; TCRdb stores just in-frame clones and leaves some out. The table lists a few hundred thousand clones, approximately 88% of them singletons. The sample taken for sequencing was PBMCs or T cells enriched from blood (not recorded which). These receptors were taken from a woman between 25 and 40 years old who had recovered from COVID-19. CDR3s include the opening cysteine and the closing phenylalanine or tryptophan. The D gene is left open where the match is weak. The size entry is marked missing in some rows and otherwise reads once, few, many or a size class.

J gene,V gene,clone size,D gene,CDR3 DNA,CDR3 protein
TRBJ1-4,TRBV28,-,TRBD1,TGTGCCAGTCACAGGGGGATGGATGAAAAACTGTTTTTT,CASHRGMDEKLFF
TRBJ2-7,TRBV20-1,few,-,TGCAGTGCTAGTTCGGGGACCTACGAGCAGTACTTC,CSASSGTYEQYF
TRBJ1-4,TRBV5-1,-,TRBD1,TGCGCCAGCAGTCCAGGACAGGGTGGGGAAAAACTGTTTTTT,CASSPGQGGEKLFF
TRBJ1-4,TRBV6-2/TRBV6-3,-,-,TGTGCCAGCAGCCCTAGAGGACAGATTTATGAAAAACTGTTTTTT,CASSPRGQIYEKLFF
TRBJ1-1,TRBV18,-,TRBD1,TGTGCCAGCTCACCACGTACAGGGGGCACTGAAGCTTTCTTT,CASSPRTGGTEAFF
TRBJ2-1,TRBV15,-,-,TGTGCCACCAGCCCTAAGTCGAGGGTGAAAGTCTACAATGAGCAGTTCTTC,CATSPKSRVKVYNEQFF
TRBJ1-2,TRBV30,-,TRBD1,TGTGCCTGGCTTGACAGGGACCCTGATGGCTACACCTTC,CAWLDRDPDGYTF
TRBJ1-5,TRBV5-6,few,-,TGTGCCAGCAGCTTAGGGGTGGGCAATCAGCCCCAGCATTTT,CASSLGVGNQPQHF
TRBJ2-3,TRBV4-3,-,-,TGCGCCAGCAGCCAAGATTCGGGCAGGGTTAGCACAGATACGCAGTATTTT,CASSQDSGRVSTDTQYF
TRBJ2-1,TRBV28,-,-,TGTGCCAGCAGTTTCGGGGGTACGGTGTCAGTGTACAATGAGCAGTTCTTC,CASSFGGTVSVYNEQFF
TRBJ1-2,TRBV13,-,-,TGTGCCAGCAGCTTACGGGGGGGGAACTATGGCTACACCTTC,CASSLRGGNYGYTF
TRBJ2-7,TRBV10-2,-,-,TGCGCCAGCAGAGACACAGGGTTAGTCGAAAAGCAGTACTTC,CASRDTGLVEKQYF
TRBJ1-2,TRBV15,-,TRBD1,TGTGCCACCAGCAGGGGGGGGGACAGGGACTATGGCTACACCTTC,CATSRGGDRDYGYTF
TRBJ1-3,TRBV9,-,TRBD1,TGTGCCAGCAGCCTCCAACCGGGACAGGGAGGGGTCTCTGGAAACACCATATATTTT,CASSLQPGQGGVSGNTIYF
TRBJ2-3,TRBV7-2,-,TRBD2,TGTGCCAGCAGCTCCTTAGCGGGGGGGTGGGCAGATACGCAGTATTTT,CASSSLAGGWADTQYF
TRBJ1-5,TRBV10-2,-,-,TGCGCCAGCCCACAGGGTTGGTATTCCTGCAATCAGCCCCAGCATTTT,CASPQGWYSCNQPQHF
TRBJ1-1,TRBV7-3,-,TRBD1,TGTGCCAGCAGCTTTGGACAGGGAGGAACTGAAGCTTTCTTT,CASSFGQGGTEAFF
TRBJ2-2,TRBV29-1,-,TRBD2,TGCAGCGTTGAAGCTCCTACCCTTTGGACTAGTAACCCCGGGGAGCTGTTTTTT,CSVEAPTLWTSNPGELFF
TRBJ1-3,TRBV11-3,-,TRBD1,TGTGCCAGCAGCCGCAAAGGGACAGGGGGAAGCTCTGGAAACACCATATATTTT,CASSRKGTGGSSGNTIYF
TRBJ2-7,TRBV5-1,-,-,TGCGCCAGCAGCTTGTCAGGGGCCACTGCCTACGAGCAGTACTTC,CASSLSGATAYEQYF
TRBJ2-7,TRBV6-5,-,-,TGTGCCAGCAGTTACTCCAAGGGCAGACCTACTAGAGAGCAGTACTTC,CASSYSKGRPTREQYF
TRBJ2-2,TRBV24-1,-,-,TGTGCCACCAGTGATCCAAAGGGGCCCGGGGAGCTGTTTTTT,CATSDPKGPGELFF
TRBJ2-7,TRBV7-2,-,TRBD2,TGTGCCAGCAGCTTAACCCGAGGGAGGGCCGCCGAGCAGTACTTC,CASSLTRGRAAEQYF
TRBJ2-1,TRBV5-1,-,TRBD2,TGCGCCAGCAGTTTGCGTTGGCCTAGCGGGAGGGGTGATGAGCAGTTCTTC,CASSLRWPSGRGDEQFF
TRBJ1-2,TRBV19,few,TRBD1,TGTGCCAGTAATTGGCGGACAGGAAACTATGGCTACACCTTC,CASNWRTGNYGYTF
TRBJ2-3,TRBV7-9,-,TRBD2,TGTGCCAGCAGCTTACCCCAGCGGGAGGGAAGCACAGATACGCAGTATTTT,CASSLPQREGSTDTQYF
TRBJ1-5,TRBV2,-,-,TGTGCCAGCAGTGAAGATACAGGGTGGGGTCAGCCCCAGCATTTT,CASSEDTGWGQPQHF
TRBJ2-5,TRBV12-5,-,TRBD2,TGTGCTAGTAGTAGAGCGGGAGTGGAGACCCAGTACTTC,CASSRAGVETQYF
TRBJ2-2,TRBV19,-,-,TGTGCCAGTAGTTATCTCCCCGGGGAGCTGTTTTTT,CASSYLPGELFF
TRBJ1-2,TRBV28,once,-,TGTGCCAGCAGTTTCGCAGGGGTAGGCTACACCTTC,CASSFAGVGYTF
TRBJ1-6,TRBV18,-,TRBD1,TGTGCCAGCTCAGGGGGACAGGGCGAGAGGAATTCACCCCTCCACTTT,CASSGGQGERNSPLHF
TRBJ1-1,TRBV5-1,-,-,TGCGCCAGCTCCCCCCTGGGGGCGACCACTGAAGCTTTCTTT,CASSPLGATTEAFF
TRBJ2-7,TRBV7-2,-,-,TGTGCCAGCAGCTTAATTTGGAGCTCCTACGAGCAGTACTTC,CASSLIWSSYEQYF
TRBJ2-3,TRBV19,-,-,TGTGCCAGTAGTCGTAGTGCAGATACGCAGTATTTT,CASSRSADTQYF
TRBJ2-7,TRBV6-2/TRBV6-3,-,TRBD1,TGTGCCAGCAGTCAGACAGGGAACGAGCAGTACTTC,CASSQTGNEQYF
TRBJ1-1,TRBV2,-,-,TGTGCCAGCACCTCGGACAGTGGGATCACTGAAGCTTTCTTT,CASTSDSGITEAFF
TRBJ1-3,TRBV9,-,-,TGTGCCAGCAGCGGGGCAGCCAGCTCTGGAAACACCATATATTTT,CASSGAASSGNTIYF
TRBJ2-2,TRBV21-1,-,-,TGTGCCAGCAGCAAAGTGGTTTGGCGGGGAGTGCTGTTTTTT,CASSKVVWRGVLFF
TRBJ2-1,TRBV10-3,-,-,TGTGCCATCAGTGGGACTATCTACAATGAGCAGTTCTTC,CAISGTIYNEQFF
TRBJ2-3,TRBV7-2,-,TRBD2,TGTGCCAGCAGCTTCGGACTAGCGTCCGATACGCAGTATTTT,CASSFGLASDTQYF
TRBJ2-1,TRBV7-2,-,-,TGTGCCAGCAGCTTAGGTCCTAGCTCCTACAATGAGCAGTTCTTC,CASSLGPSSYNEQFF
TRBJ2-1,TRBV7-3,-,-,TGTGCCAGCAGCTTATTTACAGATCAGGGCTCCTACAATGAGCAGTTCTTC,CASSLFTDQGSYNEQFF
TRBJ2-5,TRBV4-1,-,TRBD2,TGCGCCAGCAGCCAACAAGATATCGGGAGTGGGACTAGCGGGGGGGTACAGTACTTC,CASSQQDIGSGTSGGVQYF
TRBJ1-2,TRBV28,-,-,TGTGCCAGCAGTTTAGGGGGGGGAAATGGCTACACCTTC,CASSLGGGNGYTF
TRBJ1-4,TRBV7-2,-,TRBD1,TGTGCCAGCAGCTTAGAACAGGGGTCGGTACTGTTTTTT,CASSLEQGSVLFF
TRBJ2-7,TRBV27,-,TRBD1,TGTGCCAGCAGTCTGAATTCAGGACAGGTGAGCTACGAGCAGTACTTC,CASSLNSGQVSYEQYF